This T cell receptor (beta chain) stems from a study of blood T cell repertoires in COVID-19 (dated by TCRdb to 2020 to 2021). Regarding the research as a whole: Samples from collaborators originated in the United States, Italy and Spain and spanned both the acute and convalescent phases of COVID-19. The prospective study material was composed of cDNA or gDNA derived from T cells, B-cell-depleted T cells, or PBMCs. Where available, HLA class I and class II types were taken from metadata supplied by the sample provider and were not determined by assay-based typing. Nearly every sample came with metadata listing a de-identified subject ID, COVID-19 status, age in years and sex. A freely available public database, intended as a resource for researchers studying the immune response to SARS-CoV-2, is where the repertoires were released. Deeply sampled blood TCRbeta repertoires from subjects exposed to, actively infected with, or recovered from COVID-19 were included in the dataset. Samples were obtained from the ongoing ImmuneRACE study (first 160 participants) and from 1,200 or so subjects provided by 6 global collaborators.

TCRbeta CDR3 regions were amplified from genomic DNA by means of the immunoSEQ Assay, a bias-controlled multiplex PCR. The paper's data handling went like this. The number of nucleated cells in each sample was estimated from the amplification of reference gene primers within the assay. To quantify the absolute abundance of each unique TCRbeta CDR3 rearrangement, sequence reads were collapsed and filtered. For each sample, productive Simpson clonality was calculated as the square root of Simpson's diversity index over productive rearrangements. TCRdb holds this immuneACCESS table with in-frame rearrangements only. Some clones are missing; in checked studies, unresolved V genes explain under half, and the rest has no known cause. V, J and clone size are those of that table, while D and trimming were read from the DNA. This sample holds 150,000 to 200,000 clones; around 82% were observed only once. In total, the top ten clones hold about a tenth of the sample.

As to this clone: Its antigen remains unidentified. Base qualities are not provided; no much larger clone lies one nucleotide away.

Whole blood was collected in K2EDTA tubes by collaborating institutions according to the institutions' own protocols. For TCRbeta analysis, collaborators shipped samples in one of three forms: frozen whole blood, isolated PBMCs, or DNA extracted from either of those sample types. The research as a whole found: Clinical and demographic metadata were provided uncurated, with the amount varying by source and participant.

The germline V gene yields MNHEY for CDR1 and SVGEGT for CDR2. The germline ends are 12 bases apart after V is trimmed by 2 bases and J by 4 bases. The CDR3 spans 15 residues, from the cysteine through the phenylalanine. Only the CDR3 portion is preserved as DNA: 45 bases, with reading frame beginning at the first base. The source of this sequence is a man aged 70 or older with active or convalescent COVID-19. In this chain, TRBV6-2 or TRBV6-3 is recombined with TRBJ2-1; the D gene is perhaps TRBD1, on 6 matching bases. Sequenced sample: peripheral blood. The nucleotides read TGTGCCAGCAGTTACGGGACACCAGTTTACAATGAGCAGTTCTTC. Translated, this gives CASSYGTPVYNEQFF.